Listed here are 26 T cell receptor beta chains from one sample, sequenced in a study of T cells in women clearing cervical HPV infection. The assay was immunoSEQ multiplex PCR, and TCRdb's table has in-frame clones only and misses some. This listing includes about 12,000 clones. Sequenced material: blood buffy coat. The receptor source for this set is a woman aged 18 to 75 with a cervical HPV16 infection that either progressed to CIN3+ or cleared (not recorded which).

A remark on this clone: Sequencing ends 3 residues short of the CDR3 end; the germline J gene provides the rest. The gene calls are TRBV7-2 and TRBJ1-1, with D uncertain. The CDR3 consists of 14 residues. The V gene's germline CDR1 is SGHTA and CDR2 FQGNSA. The V end lost 1 base, the J end lost 1 base, and 7 bases lay between the germline ends. CDR3 sequence: CASSLVYRNTEAFF. The part of the CDR3 DNA that was read is TGTGCCAGCAGCTTAGTGTATAGGAACACTGAA.

As for this clone: Coverage ceases 3 residues before the CDR3 finishes, and the germline J gene fills in the end. This chain uses TRBV18 with TRBJ2-6; D might be TRBD1 (5 bases). The CDR3 length is 17 residues. Germline values: CDR1 KGHSH, CDR2 LQKENI. The V and J ends lost 3 bases and 0 bases respectively, with 12 bases between them. CDR3 DNA (partial): TGTGCCAGCTCACCGGTGTTGGGGCTCTCTGGGGCCAACGTC. This gives the protein CASSPVLGLSGANV. The whole CDR3 region reads CASSPVLGLSGANVLTF.

Details on this clone: With the read ending 3 residues before the CDR3 end, the germline J gene is used to fill in that end. V gene TRBV5-5 combines with J gene TRBJ2-7; 7 nucleotides match TRBD2. From germline, CDR1 is SGHKS and CDR2 YYEKEE (reference sequence). CDR3 length equals 15 residues. The V gene end was trimmed by 4 bases and the J gene end by 3 bases; junction bases not matched to a gene: 10. CDR3 DNA (partial): TGTGCCAGCAGCCTATTAACGGGGGGAGTCTACGAG. This codes for CASSLLTGGVYE. The entire CDR3 reads CASSLLTGGVYEQYF. Based on the CDR3 plus reference TRBV5-5 and TRBJ2-7, the full variable domain is DAGVTQSPTHLIKTRGQQVTLRCSPISGHKSVSWYQQVLGQGPQFIFQYYEKEERGRGNFPDRFSARQFPNYSSELNVNALLLGDSALYLCASSLLTGGVYEQYFGPGTRLTVT.

Turning to this clone: Read data end 3 residues before the CDR3 end; the end is taken from the germline J gene. V is TRBV5-4 and J is TRBJ2-2; a possible D gene is TRBD2 (5 bases). V lost 5 bases and J lost 2, with 13 bases in between. This CDR3 contains 15 residues. In germline, CDR1 is SGHNT, CDR2 YYREEE (reference sequence). CDR3 loop: CASRADGLNTGELFF. The sequenced part of the CDR3 DNA is TGTGCCAGCAGAGCAGACGGACTCAACACCGGGGAG.

Concerning this clone: The read finishes 3 residues shy of the CDR3 end, and the germline J gene is used to complete it. The chain employs TRBV12-5 and TRBJ2-5, with D perhaps TRBD2 (5 bases). The germline CDR1 and CDR2 sequences are LGHNT and FRNRAP. The length of the CDR3 is 15 residues. Trimming took off 2 bases at V and 1 base at J, with 11 bases between the two ends. CDR3 in amino acids: CASGLSGYRQETQYF. The sequenced part of the CDR3 DNA is TGTGCTAGTGGTTTGTCGGGGTACCGCCAAGAGACC.

This clone is deemed medium-sized (0.01 to 0.1%) by its frequency. The CDR3 end is not reached by the read, which stops 3 residues before it; the germline J gene fills it in. The rearrangement links TRBV6-2 or TRBV6-3 to TRBJ2-3; a weak D match, TRBD1 (6 bases). This CDR3 is 14 amino acids long. Trimming took off 7 bases at V and 7 bases at J, with 18 bases between the two ends. Germline V gene lookup returns CDR1 MNHEY and CDR2 SVGEGT. The sequenced part of the CDR3 DNA is TGTGCCAGCAAGGGGACACTCGCCGTCCATACG. This gives the protein CASKGTLAVHT. The full CDR3 sequence reads CASKGTLAVHTQYF.

Comment on this clone: The sequence runs out 3 residues before the end of the CDR3; the remainder is reconstructed from the germline J gene. The chain is built from TRBV7-2 and TRBJ2-1; D call uncertain. Trimming removed 1 base from V and 8 bases from J, with 12 bases in between. CDR1 and CDR2 (germline): SGHTA, FQGNSA. The CDR3 contains 14 residues. CDR3 DNA (partial): TGTGCCAGCAGCTTAGTAGGGTTGGTCGATGAG. The encoded protein is CASSLVGLVDE. The entire CDR3 reads CASSLVGLVDEQFF.

Remarks on this clone: The CDR3 is cut off 3 residues early in the read; its end comes from the germline J gene. The rearrangement joins TRBV23-1 to TRBJ2-3; 7 bases are shared with TRBD1. TRBV23-1 is recorded as an ORF, its role being uncertain. The CDR3 is made up of 11 amino acids. This chain's CDR3 is CARGQTETQYF. The part of the CDR3 DNA that was read is TGCGCCAGGGGACAGACGGAGACG.

Judged by frequency, this clone is medium-sized. From the germline J gene comes the end of the CDR3, since the read stops 3 residues before it. The chain joins TRBV29-1 to TRBJ1-1; D unclear. V lost 7 bases and J 7 bases, leaving 16 bases between the germline ends. Germline V gene data show CDR1 as SQVTM and CDR2 as ANQGSEA. This CDR3 region has 12 residues. The covered CDR3 bases are TGCAGCGCGCAGAGGGCCGGGGATGAA. The encoded protein is CSAQRAGDE. The full CDR3 protein reads CSAQRAGDEAFF. Looking up the rest from reference TRBV29-1 and TRBJ1-1 gives the full variable domain: SAVISQKPSRDICQRGTSLTIQCQVDSQVTMMFWYRQQPGQSLTLIATANQGSEATYESGFVIDKFPISRPNLTFSTLTVSNMSPEDSSIYLCSAQRAGDEAFFGQGTRLTVV.

For this clone: The CDR3 end lies 3 residues beyond the end of the read and is filled in from the germline J gene. V gene TRBV5-6 combines with J gene TRBJ2-2; 9 bases are a match to TRBD1. J lost 5 bases, V lost 3 bases, and 5 bases had no gene match. CDR1 is SGHDT and CDR2 is YYEEEE in the germline V gene. The CDR3 covers 15 residues. This chain's CDR3 is CASSYYRGRTGELFF. The covered CDR3 bases are TGTGCCAGCAGCTATTACAGGGGGCGGACCGGGGAG.

For this clone: The CDR3 is cut off 3 residues early in the read; its end comes from the germline J gene. The chain combines TRBV19 with TRBJ1-2; 9 positions match TRBD1. The CDR3 consists of 18 residues. Germline values: CDR1 LNHDA, CDR2 SQIVND (reference sequence). The covered CDR3 bases are TGTGCCAGTAGGGGACAGGGTTTATCCATAGGAAGCTCCTACGAC. Its translation: CASRGQGLSIGSSYD. The full CDR3 sequence reads CASRGQGLSIGSSYDYTF.

Regarding this clone: The CDR3 end falls 3 residues outside the read, so it is completed with the germline J gene. The gene calls are TRBV4-1 and TRBJ2-7, with D tentatively TRBD1 (6 bases). The CDR3 totals 16 residues. CDR1 is MGHRA, CDR2 YSYEKL, per germline. Trimming took off 3 bases at V and 4 bases at J, with 19 bases between the two ends. The CDR3 protein is CASSQGTGTRSYEQYF. Partial CDR3 DNA: TGCGCCAGCAGCCAGGGAACCGGGACACGGTCTTACGAG.

Turning to this clone: An end of the junction differs from the germline gene, which may be a read error. CDR3 DNA (partial): TGTGCCAGCAGCCAAACTAGCTCCCAAGGGACC. It codes for CASSQTSSQGT. The whole CDR3 protein reads CASSQTSSQGTQYF. J is TRBJ2-5 and V is TRBV7-7; D possibly corresponds to TRBD2 (6 bases). Read data end 3 residues before the CDR3 end; the end is taken from the germline J gene. CDR3 length: 14 amino acids. Germline V lookup: CDR1 SSHAT, CDR2 FNYEAQ (reference sequence).

Comment on this clone: The DNA ends 3 residues before the CDR3 does, and the rest of the CDR3 is filled in from the germline J gene. The chain couples TRBV29-1 to TRBJ2-5; 13 nucleotides line up with TRBD2. Germline V lookup: CDR1 SQVTM, CDR2 ANQGSEA. V lost 6 bases, J lost 3 bases, and 4 bases stayed unmatched. The CDR3 sequence is 14 residues long. The CDR3 sequence: CSVAGTSGEETQYF. The covered CDR3 bases are TGCAGCGTCGCCGGGACTAGCGGGGAAGAGACC.

As for this clone: Sequencing ends 3 residues short of the CDR3 end; the germline J gene provides the rest. The V and J genes are TRBV2 and TRBJ1-2, with 8 bases that match TRBD1. Germline assignment: CDR1 SNHLY and CDR2 FYNNEI. The CDR3 is 14 residues long. The CDR3 spells CASSAGQDQYDYTF. CDR3 bases read: TGTGCCAGCAGTGCGGGACAGGACCAATACGAC. The entire variable domain, with the rest obtained from reference TRBV2 and TRBJ1-2, is as follows: EPEVTQTPSHQVTQMGQEVILRCVPISNHLYFYWYRQILGQKVEFLVSFYNNEISEKSEIFDDQFSVERPDGSNFTLKIRSTKLEDSAMYFCASSAGQDQYDYTFGSGTRLTVV.

The CDR3 sequence: CAISESAGRSSGNTIYF. The sequenced CDR3 bases are TGTGCCATCAGTGAGTCGGCAGGGCGTAGCTCTGGAAACACC. This chain uses TRBV10-3 with TRBJ1-3; D might be TRBD1 (5 bases). The read gets to within 3 residues of the CDR3 end, and the germline J gene fills in the rest. Between the trimmed V and J ends, which lost 0 bases and 0 bases, there was a span of 12 bases. This CDR3 is 17 amino acids long. CDR1 and CDR2 from the germline V gene are ENHRY and SYGVKD.

For this clone: The read comes to an end 3 residues before the CDR3 does, leaving the germline J gene to fill in the end. The gene calls are TRBV5-1 and TRBJ2-3; D gene ambiguous. The CDR3 runs 14 residues. V was trimmed by 3 bases and J by 2 bases, leaving 10 bases between them. The germline gives CDR1 SGHRS, CDR2 YFSETQ. The CDR3 loop reads CASSSERVTDTQYF. Partial CDR3 DNA: TGCGCCAGCAGCTCAGAGCGAGTCACAGATACG.

Regarding this clone: Coverage ceases 3 residues before the CDR3 finishes, and the germline J gene fills in the end. V usage is TRBV6-2 or TRBV6-3 and J usage is TRBJ2-5; tentative D call: TRBD1 (5 bases). V was pared by 0 bases and J by 4 bases, with 12 bases between. Looked up from germline, CDR1 is MNHEY and CDR2 is SVGEGT. CDR3 length: 15 residues. The sequenced CDR3 bases are TGTGCCAGCAGTTACTCGTTTAGGGGTGGAGAGACC. Amino acid sequence: CASSYSFRGGET. The whole CDR3 protein reads CASSYSFRGGETQYF.

Comment on this clone: The read ends 3 residues before the CDR3 terminus; that terminus is restored from the germline J gene. The J gene is TRBJ1-2, the V gene TRBV18; TRBD1 matches at 7 bases. J gave up 6 bases and V 3 bases, and 10 bases lay outside the gene matches. Per the germline V gene, CDR1 is KGHSH and CDR2 is LQKENI. This CDR3 is built from 15 residues. The CDR3 loop is CASSPVTGVSDGYTF. CDR3 DNA, as far as it was read: TGTGCCAGCTCACCGGTAACAGGGGTGAGTGATGGC.

As regards this clone: Sequencing ends 3 residues short of the CDR3 end; the germline J gene provides the rest. This rearrangement joins TRBV9 to TRBJ2-5; TRBD2 might be the D (5 bases). V shed 3 bases and J shed 5 bases, with 14 bases lying between them. CDR3 length: 14 residues. CDR1 is SGDLS, CDR2 YYNGEE, per germline. CDR3 amino acids: CASSASGTGETQYF. The CDR3 bases that were read are TGTGCCAGCAGCGCCTCAGGCACGGGGGAGACC. The variable domain in full, with the rest retrieved from reference TRBV9 and TRBJ2-5, is DSGVTQTPKHLITATGQRVTLRCSPRSGDLSVYWYQQSLDQGLQFLIQYYNGEERAKGNILERFSAQQFPDLHSELNLSSLELGDSALYFCASSASGTGETQYFGPGTRLLVL.

Notes on this clone: The sequence runs out 3 residues before the end of the CDR3; the remainder is reconstructed from the germline J gene. The V and J genes are TRBV7-9 and TRBJ2-3; TRBD2 might be the D (7 bases). In germline, CDR1 is SEHNR, CDR2 FQNEAQ (reference sequence). The CDR3 consists of 14 residues. CDR3 DNA (partial): TGTGCCAGCAGCTTAGTCGGGGGGCTTCAGACG. As protein: CASSLVGGLQT. The entire CDR3 is CASSLVGGLQTQYF.

Remarks on this clone: The read ends 3 residues before the CDR3 terminus; that terminus is restored from the germline J gene. The V gene is TRBV19, the J gene TRBJ1-2; a possible D gene is TRBD1 (6 bases). From germline, CDR1 is LNHDA and CDR2 SQIVND (reference sequence). This CDR3 comprises 14 residues. Here the CDR3 reads CAEYREESSYDYTF. CDR3 bases read: TGTGCCGAGTACAGGGAAGAGAGCTCCTACGAC.

As for this clone: The read gets to within 3 residues of the CDR3 end, and the germline J gene fills in the rest. The V and J genes are TRBV7-6 and TRBJ2-7; TRBD2 is a possible D gene (5 bases). In germline, CDR1 is SGHVS, CDR2 FNYEAQ. The CDR3 is made up of 12 amino acids. Trimming removed 1 base from V and 5 bases from J, with 6 bases in between. The covered CDR3 bases are TGTGCCAGCAGCTTAGGGACTCACGAG. It translates to CASSLGTHE. The CDR3 as a whole reads CASSLGTHEQYF.

With regard to this clone: The read gets to within 3 residues of the CDR3 end, and the germline J gene fills in the rest. The chain has TRBV7-3 and TRBJ2-1, with D possibly being TRBD2 (7 bases). Germline V lookup: CDR1 SGHTA, CDR2 FQGTGA. V dropped 1 base and J dropped 9 bases, with 10 bases sitting between them. The CDR3 loop spans 13 amino acids. CDR3 DNA (partial): TGTGCCAGCAGCTTAAGGGGGGGCACTGAG. This gives the protein CASSLRGGTE. The whole CDR3 is CASSLRGGTEQFF.

About this clone: The CDR3 extends 3 residues past the end of the read, so its final part is completed from the germline J gene. The V and J genes are TRBV19 and TRBJ2-3, with 8 bases that match TRBD2. The CDR3 has 16 residues. Germline V CDR1 and CDR2: LNHDA, SQIVND (reference sequence). CDR3 sequence: CASSIRVGLGEETQYF. Incomplete CDR3 DNA: TGTGCCAGTAGTATACGAGTGGGACTAGGCGAAGAGACG.

Comment on this clone: The read halts 3 residues ahead of the CDR3 end, with the missing end drawn from the germline J gene. The chain couples TRBV5-4 to TRBJ2-1; 9 bases agree with TRBD1. Trimming took 4 bases from V and 8 from J; bases not matched to a gene: 7. Germline lookup yields CDR1 SGHNT and CDR2 YYREEE (reference sequence). The CDR3 runs 14 residues. The CDR3 bases that were read are TGTGCCAGCAGCCTCCGGGACAGGGCAGATGAG. Translation gives CASSLRDRADE. The CDR3, in full, reads CASSLRDRADEQFF.